These 10 T cell receptor beta chains share one sample of origin, sequenced in a study of shared clonotypes between healthy human individuals (dated by TCRdb to 2018 to 2020). The method was the immunoSEQ multiplex PCR assay. Drawn from immuneACCESS, this table holds only the in-frame rearrangements with V and J called that TCRdb kept. Clones are partly lost; checked studies trace under half to an unresolved V gene and leave the rest unexplained. This sample gives some 2.1 million clones in total; 85% to 95% of them show up just once. The ten largest clones capture more than 0.1% of the sample. Specimen: naive CD4+ T cells sorted from blood. The cell subset or site label, as the study defines it: CD45RA+ positively selected. Receptors were obtained from a man between 18 and 35 years old in good health.

Points on this clone: Different DNA sequences within this sample yield the same CDR3. V usage is TRBV28 and J usage is TRBJ1-2, with D unresolved. The germline V gene encodes CDR1 MDHEN and CDR2 SYDVKM. The CDR3 has 13 residues. V was cut by 3 bases and J by 3 bases, with 8 bases left in between. This CDR3 reads CASSLNRDYGYTF. The CDR3, as DNA: TGTGCCAGCAGTTTGAACAGAGACTATGGCTACACCTTC.

This chain links TRBV18 with TRBJ2-7, with D uncertain. Germline V CDR1 and CDR2: KGHSH, LQKENI. The length of the CDR3 is 11 residues. V was clipped by 5 bases and J by 7 bases, with 9 bases between them. CDR3 in amino acids: CASSAGEEQYF. Written as DNA, the CDR3 is TGTGCCAGCTCAGCTGGGGAAGAGCAGTACTTC.

The chain combines TRBV10-3 with TRBJ2-1, with D unclear. CDR3 length equals 12 residues. Germline V gene data show CDR1 as ENHRY and CDR2 as SYGVKD. The V gene lost 1 base and the J gene lost 9 bases, with 7 bases spanning the gap. CDR3 in DNA: TGTGCCATCAGTGAGTATTCGAGTGAGCAGTTCTTC. Protein: CAISEYSSEQFF.

V gene TRBV7-9 combines with J gene TRBJ2-4; D might be TRBD1 or TRBD2, each matching 6 bases. CDR1 is SEHNR, CDR2 FQNEAQ, per germline (reference sequence). The CDR3 consists of 14 residues. Trimming stripped 8 bases from V and 8 bases from J, with 19 bases between. The DNA for the CDR3 is TGTGCCAGCGGGGGGCGGGAAAGAGGTGACATTCAGTACTTC. Amino acid sequence: CASGGRERGDIQYF. The complete variable domain, with remaining parts taken from reference TRBV7-9 and TRBJ2-4, reads DTGVSQNPRHKITKRGQNVTFRCDPISEHNRLYWYRQTLGQGPEFLTYFQNEAQLEKSRLLSDRFSAERPKGSFSTLEIQRTEQGDSAMYLCASGGRERGDIQYFGAGTRLSVL.

The V call is TRBV9, the J call TRBJ2-2; D not resolved. Trimming removed 0 bases from V and 0 bases from J, with 3 bases in between. The germline V gene has CDR1 SGDLS and CDR2 YYNGEE. This CDR3 has 14 residues. CDR3 in amino acids: CASSVEANTGELFF. The CDR3, as DNA: TGTGCCAGCAGCGTAGAGGCGAACACCGGGGAGCTGTTTTTT.

The gene calls are TRBV5-3 and TRBJ2-1; D uncertain. TRBV5-3 is an ORF, and what it does is uncertain. This CDR3 is built from 14 residues. V lost 5 bases to trimming and J lost 0 bases, with 9 bases between them. The CDR3 loop is CARSRASSYNEQFF. CDR3 nucleotides: TGTGCCAGAAGTCGTGCGAGCTCCTACAATGAGCAGTTCTTC.

A single count supports this clone. Here the CDR3 DNA reads TGCAGCGTCGACCCCACTAGCACCGGGGAGCTGTTTTTT. This sequence encodes CSVDPTSTGELFF. The chain joins TRBV29-1 to TRBJ2-2; D is possibly TRBD2 (5 bases). Trimming cost V 6 bases and J 4 bases, with 12 bases left between them. Germline V gene data show CDR1 as SQVTM and CDR2 as ANQGSEA. The CDR3 consists of 13 residues.

The count of this clone is one. The genes are TRBV30 and TRBJ2-3, with 8 nucleotides matching TRBD2. CDR3 length: 13 residues. V lost 5 bases to trimming and J lost 0 bases; unmatched junction nucleotides: 1. The V gene's germline CDR1 is GTSNPN and CDR2 SVGIG (reference sequence). In nucleotides, the CDR3 is TGTGCCTGGGGACTAGCCAGCACAGATACGCAGTATTTT. Its protein product is CAWGLASTDTQYF. Full variable domain (remainder filled in from reference TRBV30 and TRBJ2-3): SQTIHQWPATLVQPVGSPLSLECTVEGTSNPNLYWYRQAAGRGLQLLFYSVGIGQISSEVPQNLSASRPQDRQFILSSKKLLLSDSGFYLCAWGLASTDTQYFGPGTRLTVL.

CDR3 protein: CATSRDRHNQPQHF. For the CDR3, the DNA is TGTGCCACCAGCAGAGACAGACACAATCAGCCCCAGCATTTT. The rearrangement uses TRBV15 and TRBJ1-5; D is undetermined. Germline V gene lookup returns CDR1 LNHNV and CDR2 YYDKDF (reference sequence). This CDR3 is 14 amino acids long. Trimming pared 0 bases from V and 3 bases from J, leaving 6 bases between.

V is TRBV25-1 and J is TRBJ1-6, with a possible D match to TRBD1 (5 bases). The V and J ends lost 3 bases and 4 bases respectively, with 13 bases between them. In germline, CDR1 is MGHDK, CDR2 SYGVNS. The CDR3 spans 16 residues. The CDR3 loop reads CASSDPGGNYNSPLHF. In DNA, the CDR3 is TGTGCCAGCAGTGACCCCGGGGGGAATTATAATTCACCCCTCCACTTT.